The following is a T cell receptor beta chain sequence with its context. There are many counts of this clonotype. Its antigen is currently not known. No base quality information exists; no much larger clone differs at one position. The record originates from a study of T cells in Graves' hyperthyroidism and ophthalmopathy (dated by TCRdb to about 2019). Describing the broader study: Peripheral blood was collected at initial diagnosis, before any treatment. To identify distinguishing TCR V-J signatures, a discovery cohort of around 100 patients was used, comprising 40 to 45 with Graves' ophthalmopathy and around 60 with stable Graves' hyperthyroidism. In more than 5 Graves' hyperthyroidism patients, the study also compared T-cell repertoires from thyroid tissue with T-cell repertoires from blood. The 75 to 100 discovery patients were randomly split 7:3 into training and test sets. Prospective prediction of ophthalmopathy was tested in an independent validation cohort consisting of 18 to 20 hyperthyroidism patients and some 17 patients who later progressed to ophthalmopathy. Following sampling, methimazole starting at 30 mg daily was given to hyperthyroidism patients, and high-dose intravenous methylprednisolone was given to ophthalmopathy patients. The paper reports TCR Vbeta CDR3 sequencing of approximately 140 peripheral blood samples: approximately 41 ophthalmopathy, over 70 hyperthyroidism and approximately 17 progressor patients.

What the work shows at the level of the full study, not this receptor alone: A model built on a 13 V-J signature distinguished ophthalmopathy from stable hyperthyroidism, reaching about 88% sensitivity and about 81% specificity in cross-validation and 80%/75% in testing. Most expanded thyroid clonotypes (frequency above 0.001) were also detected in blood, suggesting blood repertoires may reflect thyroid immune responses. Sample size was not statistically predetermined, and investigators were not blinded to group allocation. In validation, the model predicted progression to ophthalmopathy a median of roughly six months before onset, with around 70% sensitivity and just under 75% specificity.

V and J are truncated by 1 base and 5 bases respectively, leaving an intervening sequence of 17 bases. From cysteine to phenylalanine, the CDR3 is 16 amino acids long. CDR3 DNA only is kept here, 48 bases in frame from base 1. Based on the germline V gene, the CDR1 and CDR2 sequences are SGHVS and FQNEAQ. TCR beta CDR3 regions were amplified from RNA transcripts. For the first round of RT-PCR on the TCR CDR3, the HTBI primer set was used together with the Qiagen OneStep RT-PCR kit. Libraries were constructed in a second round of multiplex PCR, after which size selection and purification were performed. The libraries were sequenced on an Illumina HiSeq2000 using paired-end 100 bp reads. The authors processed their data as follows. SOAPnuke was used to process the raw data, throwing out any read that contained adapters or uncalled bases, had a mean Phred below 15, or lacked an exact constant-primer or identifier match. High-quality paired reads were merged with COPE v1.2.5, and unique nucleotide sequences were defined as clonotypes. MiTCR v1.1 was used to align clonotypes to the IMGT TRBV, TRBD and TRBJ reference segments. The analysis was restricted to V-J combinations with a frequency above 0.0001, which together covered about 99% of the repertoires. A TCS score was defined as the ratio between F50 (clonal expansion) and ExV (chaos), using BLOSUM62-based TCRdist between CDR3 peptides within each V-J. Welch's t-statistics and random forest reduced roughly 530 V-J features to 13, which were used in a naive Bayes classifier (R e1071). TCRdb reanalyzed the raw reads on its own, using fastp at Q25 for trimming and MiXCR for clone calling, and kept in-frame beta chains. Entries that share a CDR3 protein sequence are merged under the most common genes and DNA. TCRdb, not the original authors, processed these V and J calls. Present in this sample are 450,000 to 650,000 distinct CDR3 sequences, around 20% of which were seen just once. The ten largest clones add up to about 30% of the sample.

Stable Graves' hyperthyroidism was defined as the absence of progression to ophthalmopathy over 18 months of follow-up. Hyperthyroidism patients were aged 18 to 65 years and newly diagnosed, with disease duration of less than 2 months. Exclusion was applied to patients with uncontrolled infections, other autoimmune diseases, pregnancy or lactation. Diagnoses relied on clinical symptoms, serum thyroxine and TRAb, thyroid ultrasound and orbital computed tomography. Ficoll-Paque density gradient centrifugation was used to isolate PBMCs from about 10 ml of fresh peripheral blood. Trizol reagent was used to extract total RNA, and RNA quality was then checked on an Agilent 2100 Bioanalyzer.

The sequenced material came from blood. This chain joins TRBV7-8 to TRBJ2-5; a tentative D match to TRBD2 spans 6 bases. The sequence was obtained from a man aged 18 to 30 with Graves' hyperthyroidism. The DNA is TGTGCCAGCAGCTTAGTTTGGGAGGAAAGAGGGGAGACCCAGTACTTC. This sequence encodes CASSLVWEERGETQYF.